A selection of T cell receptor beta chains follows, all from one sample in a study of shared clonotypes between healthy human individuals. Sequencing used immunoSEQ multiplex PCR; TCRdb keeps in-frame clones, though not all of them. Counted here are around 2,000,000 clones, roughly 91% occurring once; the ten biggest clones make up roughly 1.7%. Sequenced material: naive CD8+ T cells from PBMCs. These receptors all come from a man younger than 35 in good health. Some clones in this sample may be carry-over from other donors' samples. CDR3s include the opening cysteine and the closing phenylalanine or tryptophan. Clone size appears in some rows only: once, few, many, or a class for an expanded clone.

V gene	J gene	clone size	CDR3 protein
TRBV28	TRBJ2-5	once	CASSLPYGLAGGPGQETQYF
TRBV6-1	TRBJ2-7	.	CASSGISGNVRNYEQYF
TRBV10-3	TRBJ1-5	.	CAISESGGRDSNQPQHF
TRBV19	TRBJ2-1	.	CASSIAPGAYNEQFF
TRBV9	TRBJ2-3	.	CASSATGGGSDTQYF
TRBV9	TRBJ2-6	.	CASGAPITGTSGSSGANVLTF
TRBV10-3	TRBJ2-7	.	CAISEGGGYEQYF
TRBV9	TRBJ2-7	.	CASSPYGAGNEQYF
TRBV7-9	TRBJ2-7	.	CASSLEVGSGSYEQYF
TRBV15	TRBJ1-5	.	CATGQGNQPQHF
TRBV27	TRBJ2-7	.	CASSLSLAGEQYF
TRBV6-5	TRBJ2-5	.	CASSYGTTSQETQYF
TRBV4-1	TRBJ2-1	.	CASSQGAGSDEQFF
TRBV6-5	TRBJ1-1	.	CASSYWGSTEAFF
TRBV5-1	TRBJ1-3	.	CASSSDQGTGNTIYF
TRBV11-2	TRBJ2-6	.	CASSNAGTGSGANVLTF
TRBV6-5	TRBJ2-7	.	CASRRGQEPRNEQYF
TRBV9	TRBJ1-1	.	CASSVVVGGGF
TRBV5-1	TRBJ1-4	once	CASSFGGLGLNEKLFF
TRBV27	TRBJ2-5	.	CASSFRGETQYF
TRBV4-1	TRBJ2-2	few	CASSQEWGQGPRELFF
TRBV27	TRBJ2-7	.	CASTPTGSFYEQYF
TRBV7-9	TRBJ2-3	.	CASRDARDTQYF
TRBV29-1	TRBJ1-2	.	CSVWSNYGYTF
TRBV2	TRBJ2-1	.	CASSEVGTGLYNEQFF
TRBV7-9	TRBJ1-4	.	CASSSTTGMLEKLFF
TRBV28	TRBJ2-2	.	CASSFAPGQGDNTGELFF
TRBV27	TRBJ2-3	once	CASSFLLRRADTQYF
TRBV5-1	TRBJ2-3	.	CASSLVVGSTDTQYF
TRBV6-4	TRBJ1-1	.	CASSAFGTGTLIGSEAFF
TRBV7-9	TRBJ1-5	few	CASSRVDQPQHF
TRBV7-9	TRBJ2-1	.	CASSPTVPQREGTNEQFF
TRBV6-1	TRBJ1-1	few	CASPGNTEAFF
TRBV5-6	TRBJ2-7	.	CASSTQWDYEQYF
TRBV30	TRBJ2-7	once	CAWNGGSYEQYF